What follows is one TCR beta chain and its context. 5'RACE template switching added a universal primer site and UMIs to TCR cDNA. TCRdb ran MiXCR on the 5' RACE reads and lists one entry per CDR3 protein. Among some 600,000 distinct CDR3 sequences listed, around 16% were seen once. The data belong to a study of T cells after yellow fever vaccination. Overall study context: Where fractions had low cell numbers, libraries were prepared from them with the SMART-Seq v4 Ultra Low Input RNA kit.

This receptor was obtained from a man aged 18 to 30 who received the YFV17D yellow fever vaccine. This specimen was PBMCs, taken less than 6 days after the first yellow fever vaccination.

DNA of the CDR3: TGTGCCAGCGCCCTAGGAGGGGCTGGAGGACGAGAAAAACTGTTTTTT. It is translated as CASALGGAGGREKLFF. The V gene is TRBV14, the J gene TRBJ1-4; D may be TRBD1 (5 bases). The CDR3 has 16 amino acids. Between the trimmed V and J ends, which lost 8 bases and 8 bases, there was a span of 24 bases. Germline values: CDR1 SGHDN, CDR2 FVKESK.